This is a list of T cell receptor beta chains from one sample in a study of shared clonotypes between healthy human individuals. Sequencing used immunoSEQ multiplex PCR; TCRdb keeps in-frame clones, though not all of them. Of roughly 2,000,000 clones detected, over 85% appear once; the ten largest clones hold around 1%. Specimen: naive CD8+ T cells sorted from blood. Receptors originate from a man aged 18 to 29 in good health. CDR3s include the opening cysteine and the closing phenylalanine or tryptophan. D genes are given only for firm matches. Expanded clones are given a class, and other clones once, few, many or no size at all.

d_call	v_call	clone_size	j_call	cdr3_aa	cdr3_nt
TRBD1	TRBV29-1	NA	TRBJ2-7	CSVQDRGNYEQYF	TGCAGCGTTCAAGACAGGGGAAACTACGAGCAGTACTTC
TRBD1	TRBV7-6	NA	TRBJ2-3	CASSNRDRVPDTQYF	TGTGCCAGCAGCAACCGGGACAGGGTGCCAGATACGCAGTATTTT
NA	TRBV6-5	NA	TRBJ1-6	CASSYNGENSPLHF	TGTGCCAGCAGTTACAACGGGGAAAATTCACCCCTCCACTTT
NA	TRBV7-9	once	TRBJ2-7	CASSSQGGSYEQYF	TGTGCCAGCAGCTCACAGGGCGGGTCCTACGAGCAGTACTTC
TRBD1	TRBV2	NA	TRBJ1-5	CASTGGQGYQPQHF	TGTGCCAGCACTGGAGGACAGGGCTATCAGCCCCAGCATTTT
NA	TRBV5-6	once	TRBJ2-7	CASSLAVYEQYF	TGTGCCAGCAGCTTGGCGGTCTACGAGCAGTACTTC
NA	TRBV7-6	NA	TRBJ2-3	CASSWGAGTDTQYF	TGTGCCAGCAGCTGGGGAGCAGGCACAGATACGCAGTATTTT
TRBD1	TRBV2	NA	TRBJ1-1	CASSEAWDRGLTEAFF	TGTGCCAGCAGTGAAGCGTGGGACAGGGGACTCACTGAAGCTTTCTTT
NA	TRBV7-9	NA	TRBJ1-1	CASNTGGSTEAFF	TGTGCCAGCAACACGGGGGGTAGCACTGAAGCTTTCTTT
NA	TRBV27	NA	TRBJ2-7	CASSRLEGFEQYF	TGTGCCAGCAGTCGCTTGGAGGGGTTCGAGCAGTACTTC
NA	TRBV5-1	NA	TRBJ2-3	CASSLEASDTQYF	TGCGCCAGCAGCTTGGAGGCCTCAGATACGCAGTATTTT
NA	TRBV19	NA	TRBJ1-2	CASSPSGGGIYGYTF	TGTGCCAGTAGTCCTAGCGGGGGGGGAATCTATGGCTACACCTTC
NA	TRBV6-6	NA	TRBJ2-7	CASSSTGLSSYEQYF	TGCGCCAGCAGCTCTACAGGCCTTAGCTCCTACGAGCAGTACTTC
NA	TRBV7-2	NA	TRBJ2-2	CASSLRQDFLYTGELFF	TGTGCCAGCAGCTTACGGCAGGATTTCCTTTACACCGGGGAGCTGTTTTTT
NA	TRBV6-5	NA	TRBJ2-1	CASSYLGPGNEQFF	TGTGCCAGCAGTTACTTGGGACCGGGAAATGAGCAGTTCTTC
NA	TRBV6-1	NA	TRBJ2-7	CASSDGTFYEQYF	TGTGCCAGCAGTGACGGAACCTTCTACGAGCAGTACTTC
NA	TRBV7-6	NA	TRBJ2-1	CASSPKAGVRNEQFF	TGTGCCAGCAGCCCAAAGGCAGGGGTGCGCAATGAGCAGTTCTTC
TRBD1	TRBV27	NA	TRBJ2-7	CASRTGTGWEQYF	TGTGCCAGCAGGACCGGGACAGGGTGGGAGCAGTACTTC
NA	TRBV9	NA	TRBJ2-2	CASSVEGLEANTGELFF	TGTGCCAGCAGCGTAGAGGGACTGGAAGCGAACACCGGGGAGCTGTTTTTT
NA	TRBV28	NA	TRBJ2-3	CASSLSPPGSEGTDTQYF	TGTGCCAGCAGTTTATCGCCCCCGGGGAGTGAAGGCACAGATACGCAGTATTTT
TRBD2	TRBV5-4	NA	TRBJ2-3	CASSFSGLGTDTQYF	TGTGCCAGCAGCTTCTCGGGACTAGGGACAGATACGCAGTATTTT